This T cell receptor (beta chain) was documented in a study of shared clonotypes between healthy human individuals. Study-wide context: Serving as donors were a couple of women and a few men, whose ages spanned 18 to 49. General study results and limits: Depth was large, yet rarefaction showed that sorted-subset sequencing was incomplete. In this cohort, only blood was sampled, and tissue repertoires likely differ. Among donors, the sharing of clonotypes was expected to be influenced by sequencing depth.

The method was immunoSEQ multiplex PCR; TCRdb's version includes in-frame clones alone and lacks a portion of them. Among about 1,800,000 clones, approximately 94% were seen once, and the ten largest hold roughly 1.2%. Terminally differentiated effector memory CD45RA+ cells were excluded from the naive CD8 cells, which were CD45RO-negative and positively selected for CCR7. On this clone: Its antigen is still unknown.

This TCR came from a man aged 18-30 years in good health. The material sequenced was naive CD8+ T cells sorted from blood.

The CDR3 DNA is TGTGCCAGCAGCGTAGTAGGGACAGGGGATGGCTACACCTTC. This encodes CASSVVGTGDGYTF. V and J are TRBV9 and TRBJ1-2, with 10 bases identical to TRBD1. V trimming: 0 bases; J trimming: 6 bases; junction bases outside the gene matches: 2. CDR1 and CDR2 (germline): SGDLS, YYNGEE. This CDR3 comprises 14 residues.